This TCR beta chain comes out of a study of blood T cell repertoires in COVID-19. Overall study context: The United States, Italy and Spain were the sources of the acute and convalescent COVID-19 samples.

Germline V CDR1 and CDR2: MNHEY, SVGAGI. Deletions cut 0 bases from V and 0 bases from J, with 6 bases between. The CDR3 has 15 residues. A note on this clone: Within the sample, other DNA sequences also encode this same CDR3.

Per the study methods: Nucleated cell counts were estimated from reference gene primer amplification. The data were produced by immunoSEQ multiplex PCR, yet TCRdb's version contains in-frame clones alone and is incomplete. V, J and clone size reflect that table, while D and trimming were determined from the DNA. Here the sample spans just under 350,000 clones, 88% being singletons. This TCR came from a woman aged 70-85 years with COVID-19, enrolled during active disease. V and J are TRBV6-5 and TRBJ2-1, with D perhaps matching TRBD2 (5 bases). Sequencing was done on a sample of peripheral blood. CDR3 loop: CASSYSGSSYNEQFF. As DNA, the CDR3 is TGTGCCAGCAGTTACTCGGGGAGCTCCTACAATGAGCAGTTCTTC.